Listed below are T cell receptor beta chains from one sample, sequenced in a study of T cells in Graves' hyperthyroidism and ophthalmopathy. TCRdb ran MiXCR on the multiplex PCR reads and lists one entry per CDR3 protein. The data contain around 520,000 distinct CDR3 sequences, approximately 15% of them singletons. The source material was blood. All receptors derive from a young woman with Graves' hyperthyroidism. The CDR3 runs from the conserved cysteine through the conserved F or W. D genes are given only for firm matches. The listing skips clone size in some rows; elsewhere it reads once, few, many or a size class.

CDR3 DNA: TGTGCCTGGAGTATCGGACTAGCTTTTCAAGAGACCCAGTACTTC
CDR3 protein: CAWSIGLAFQETQYF
V gene: TRBV30
J gene: TRBJ2-5
clone size: many
D gene: TRBD2

CDR3 DNA: TGTGCCAGCACCCAGGGACTAGCGGGAGACGAGCAGTACTTC
CDR3 protein: CASTQGLAGDEQYF
V gene: TRBV28
J gene: TRBJ2-7
clone size: many
D gene: TRBD2

CDR3 DNA: TGTGCCACCAGTGACGGGAACACAGATACGCAGTATTTT
CDR3 protein: CATSDGNTDTQYF
V gene: TRBV24-1
J gene: TRBJ2-3
clone size: many
D gene: NA

CDR3 DNA: TGTGCCAGCGGAGGGGGGACAGGGGGCACCCAGTACTTC
CDR3 protein: CASGGGTGGTQYF
V gene: TRBV2
J gene: TRBJ2-5
clone size: NA
D gene: TRBD1

CDR3 DNA: TGCAGTGCTAGACCGCGGACAGGGGAGAATTCACCCCTCCACTTT
CDR3 protein: CSARPRTGENSPLHF
V gene: TRBV20-1
J gene: TRBJ1-6
clone size: many
D gene: TRBD1

CDR3 DNA: TGCAGCGTTGACCCGACAGGGAAGAACGGGCCCCAGCATTTT
CDR3 protein: CSVDPTGKNGPQHF
V gene: TRBV29-1
J gene: TRBJ1-5
clone size: NA
D gene: TRBD1

CDR3 DNA: TGTGCCAGCAGACTTTCGGGAGATTTTGGGGAGCTGTTTTTT
CDR3 protein: CASRLSGDFGELFF
V gene: TRBV7-3
J gene: TRBJ2-2
clone size: many
D gene: NA

CDR3 DNA: TGTGCCAGCAGCCCAGCGTGGGGTAGCGGTGTGGAGCTGTTTTTT
CDR3 protein: CASSPAWGSGVELFF
V gene: TRBV3-1
J gene: TRBJ2-2
clone size: NA
D gene: NA

CDR3 DNA: TGCAGTGCTAGGTATACTAATGAAAAACTGTTTTTT
CDR3 protein: CSARYTNEKLFF
V gene: TRBV20-1
J gene: TRBJ1-4
clone size: few
D gene: NA

CDR3 DNA: TGTGCCTGGAGAAGGCCAGGGGGCTCCGAGCAGTACTTC
CDR3 protein: CAWRRPGGSEQYF
V gene: TRBV30
J gene: TRBJ2-7
clone size: few
D gene: TRBD1

CDR3 DNA: TGTGCCAGCAGGAGGGACCTCGGGGTGACCCAGTACTTC
CDR3 protein: CASRRDLGVTQYF
V gene: TRBV12-3/TRBV12-4
J gene: TRBJ2-5
clone size: many
D gene: NA

CDR3 DNA: TGTGCCAGCAGCTTAGGACCGGACGTAACTAATGAAAAACTGTTTTTT
CDR3 protein: CASSLGPDVTNEKLFF
V gene: TRBV13
J gene: TRBJ1-4
clone size: many
D gene: NA

CDR3 DNA: TGTGCCAGCAGCCAAGGATTGACAAGGGCTGATACTGAAGCTTTCTTT
CDR3 protein: CASSQGLTRADTEAFF
V gene: TRBV14
J gene: TRBJ1-1
clone size: many
D gene: NA

CDR3 DNA: TGCGCCAGCAGCTTCGCTCTGGGCCCGAACACTGAAGCTTTCTTT
CDR3 protein: CASSFALGPNTEAFF
V gene: TRBV5-1
J gene: TRBJ1-1
clone size: NA
D gene: NA

CDR3 DNA: TGCGCCAGCAGCTGGGGCGGGGGTGGGAACAATCAGCCCCAGCATTTT
CDR3 protein: CASSWGGGGNNQPQHF
V gene: TRBV5-1
J gene: TRBJ1-5
clone size: NA
D gene: NA

CDR3 DNA: TGTGCCAGCAGCGTAGGAGAGCGGGAGAGCGACGAGCAGTACTTC
CDR3 protein: CASSVGERESDEQYF
V gene: TRBV9
J gene: TRBJ2-7
clone size: many
D gene: TRBD2

CDR3 DNA: TGTGCCAGCAGCCAAGATCTAATGGGTGGACTAGCGGACGAATCCTCCTACGATGAGCAGTTCTTC
CDR3 protein: CASSQDLMGGLADESSYDEQFF
V gene: TRBV3-1
J gene: TRBJ2-1
clone size: few
D gene: TRBD2

CDR3 DNA: TGTGCCAGCAGTGAAGCGGGGGTTAGGAGGGCCAACCCCGAGCAGTACTTC
CDR3 protein: CASSEAGVRRANPEQYF
V gene: TRBV6-1
J gene: TRBJ2-7
clone size: many
D gene: NA

CDR3 DNA: TGTGCCATCAGTGTACTAGCCGGCTCCTACAATGAGCAGTTCTTC
CDR3 protein: CAISVLAGSYNEQFF
V gene: TRBV10-3
J gene: TRBJ2-1
clone size: NA
D gene: NA

CDR3 DNA: TGTGCCAGCAGCTCCCTCCCGGGACTAGTCTTTAATGAGCAGTTCTTC
CDR3 protein: CASSSLPGLVFNEQFF
V gene: TRBV7-3
J gene: TRBJ2-1
clone size: NA
D gene: TRBD2

CDR3 DNA: TGTGCCAGTAGTATCCCCTTCTATGGCTACACCTTC
CDR3 protein: CASSIPFYGYTF
V gene: TRBV19
J gene: TRBJ1-2
clone size: few
D gene: NA

CDR3 DNA: TGTGCCAGCAGCGTAGGATCGGGGATTAGTGATCTAGCCTCCAATGAGCAGTTCTTC
CDR3 protein: CASSVGSGISDLASNEQFF
V gene: TRBV5-1
J gene: TRBJ2-1
clone size: once
D gene: NA

CDR3 DNA: TGTGCCAGCAGCTTAGATCGCAGGGGCGAAGTAGAAAAACTGTTTTTT
CDR3 protein: CASSLDRRGEVEKLFF
V gene: TRBV11-2
J gene: TRBJ1-4
clone size: many
D gene: NA

CDR3 DNA: TGTGCCAGTAGGGGGGGACGGAGCAATCAGCCCCAGCATTTT
CDR3 protein: CASRGGRSNQPQHF
V gene: TRBV19
J gene: TRBJ1-5
clone size: many
D gene: NA

CDR3 DNA: TGCGCCAGCAGCGGTGGCCTAGCGGGACTTGGTGTGTTGGCCAAAAACATTCAGTACTTC
CDR3 protein: CASSGGLAGLGVLAKNIQYF
V gene: TRBV5-1
J gene: TRBJ2-4
clone size: NA
D gene: TRBD2

CDR3 DNA: TGTGCCAGCGGTCCCCGTTCTAGCGGGAGTTTCAAGTTCTTC
CDR3 protein: CASGPRSSGSFKFF
V gene: TRBV6-1
J gene: TRBJ2-1
clone size: few
D gene: TRBD2

CDR3 DNA: TGCGCCAGCAGCCAAGTCCGGGGGGGGGTGGGCAATCAGCCCCAGCATTTT
CDR3 protein: CASSQVRGGVGNQPQHF
V gene: TRBV4-1
J gene: TRBJ1-5
clone size: NA
D gene: NA

CDR3 DNA: TGTGCCAGCAGTTACCCGACAGGGGTAGGCACTGAAGCTTTCTTT
CDR3 protein: CASSYPTGVGTEAFF
V gene: TRBV6-5
J gene: TRBJ1-1
clone size: few
D gene: TRBD1

CDR3 DNA: TGCGCCAGCAGCCCGACAAGGACAGCGAAATACAATGAGCAGTTCTTC
CDR3 protein: CASSPTRTAKYNEQFF
V gene: TRBV4-1
J gene: TRBJ2-1
clone size: few
D gene: NA

CDR3 DNA: TGTGCCAGCAGTATCGGGACAGCGAACACTGAAGCTTTCTTT
CDR3 protein: CASSIGTANTEAFF
V gene: TRBV12-3/TRBV12-4
J gene: TRBJ1-1
clone size: many
D gene: TRBD1

CDR3 DNA: TGTGCCAGCAGGCAGGGGGTCACCGGGGAGCTGTTTTTT
CDR3 protein: CASRQGVTGELFF
V gene: TRBV28
J gene: TRBJ2-2
clone size: many
D gene: TRBD1

CDR3 DNA: TGTGCCAGCAGTGCCCCACGACAGGGTATCTACGAGCAGTACTTC
CDR3 protein: CASSAPRQGIYEQYF
V gene: TRBV27
J gene: TRBJ2-7
clone size: few
D gene: TRBD1

CDR3 DNA: TGCAGCGTCCACAAGGCGGGGGCGGAAAGCACCGGGGAGCTGTTTTTT
CDR3 protein: CSVHKAGAESTGELFF
V gene: TRBV29-1
J gene: TRBJ2-2
clone size: many
D gene: NA

CDR3 DNA: TGTGCCAGCAGCCCCTTTAGTTCAGGACAGGGGACTCCGATCTATGGCTACACCTTC
CDR3 protein: CASSPFSSGQGTPIYGYTF
V gene: TRBV12-3/TRBV12-4
J gene: TRBJ1-2
clone size: few
D gene: TRBD1

CDR3 DNA: TGTGCCAGCAGACCCCTAGCGGACTTTTCCTACAATGAGCAGTTCTTC
CDR3 protein: CASRPLADFSYNEQFF
V gene: TRBV5-5
J gene: TRBJ2-1
clone size: few
D gene: TRBD2

CDR3 DNA: TGTGCCAGCAGTGAGCGTAATACGCAGTATTTT
CDR3 protein: CASSERNTQYF
V gene: TRBV6-1
J gene: TRBJ2-3
clone size: many
D gene: NA

CDR3 DNA: TGTGCCAGCAGAGGGACTAGCTCGTGGGAGCAGTTCTTC
CDR3 protein: CASRGTSSWEQFF
V gene: TRBV12-3/TRBV12-4
J gene: TRBJ2-1
clone size: many
D gene: TRBD2

CDR3 DNA: TGTGCCAGTAAGGACAGGGGGTATGGAAACACCATATATTTT
CDR3 protein: CASKDRGYGNTIYF
V gene: TRBV19
J gene: TRBJ1-3
clone size: many
D gene: TRBD1

CDR3 DNA: TGTGCCAGCAGTTACTCGATGCACTGGAACACTGAAGCTTTCTTT
CDR3 protein: CASSYSMHWNTEAFF
V gene: TRBV6-5
J gene: TRBJ1-1
clone size: many
D gene: NA